This T cell receptor (beta chain) stems from a study of blood T cell repertoires in COVID-19. Study-level information: The United States, Italy and Spain provided the acute and convalescent COVID-19 samples. T cells, B-cell-depleted T cells, or PBMCs supplied cDNA or gDNA.

Per the original data handling: Estimation of nucleated cell counts relied on the amplification of reference gene primers. Data came from immunoSEQ multiplex PCR; TCRdb stores just in-frame clones and leaves some out. V and J calls plus clone size are reproduced from that table; the DNA served to infer D and trimming. The table records approximately 170,000 clones, just over 85% of them present only once. Material for sequencing was peripheral blood. The receptor was derived from a middle-aged man with active or convalescent COVID-19.

The CDR3 loop is CASSRGPDKTHEAFF. CDR3 nucleotide sequence: TGTGCCAGCAGCCGAGGCCCAGACAAAACACATGAAGCTTTCTTT. The J gene is TRBJ1-1, the V gene TRBV7-8; D call uncertain. From germline, CDR1 is SGHVS and CDR2 FQNEAQ. The V and J ends lost 5 bases and 7 bases respectively, with 20 bases between them. This CDR3 comprises 15 residues.